The 13 T cell receptor beta chains in this list originate from one sample, sequenced in a study of CD8 T cells in ankylosing spondylitis. TCRdb fed the 5' RACE reads into MiXCR, producing one record per CDR3 protein. Of 200,000 to 300,000 distinct CDR3 sequences in the sample, around 9.2% were seen once. Material: blood, either unsorted or a sorted T cell fraction (not recorded which). Receptors originate from a male donor with ankylosing spondylitis or in good health (not recorded which).

This clonotype was seen repeatedly, ten times or more. V usage is TRBV20-1 and J usage is TRBJ2-1; D gene uncertain. CDR3 length equals 13 residues. V was clipped by 3 bases and J by 8 bases, with 14 bases between them. Germline-derived CDR1 and CDR2 are DFQATT and SNEGSKA (reference sequence). CDR3 nucleotides: TGCAGTGCTAGTATCTCTTTAGGCGATGAGCAGTTCTTC. Translated, it gives CSASISLGDEQFF.

CDR3 coding DNA: TGTGCCAGCAGCTTAGCTTTCTTAAGCTCCTACAATGAGCAGTTCTTC. Translated, it gives CASSLAFLSSYNEQFF. This sequence joins TRBV7-2 and TRBJ2-1; D gene uncertain. V was trimmed by 0 bases and J by 0 bases, leaving 9 bases between them. Germline values: CDR1 SGHTA, CDR2 FQGNSA. This CDR3 spans 16 amino acids.

This clonotype was detected ten times or more. The chain joins TRBV24-1 to TRBJ2-3, with D maybe TRBD1 (5 bases). CDR3 length: 13 amino acids. V was clipped by 3 bases and J by 9 bases, with 12 bases between them. Germline-derived CDR1 and CDR2 are KGHDR and SFDVKD. Here the CDR3 DNA reads TGTGCCACCAGTGATCCTCGACAGCCGACGCAGTATTTT. As protein: CATSDPRQPTQYF.

This clonotype has ten or more counts. The chain links TRBV7-9 to TRBJ2-7; possibly TRBD2 for D (6 bases). CDR3 size: 15 residues. Trimming pared 1 base from V and 2 bases from J, leaving 12 bases between. The germline CDR1 and CDR2 sequences are SEHNR and FQNEAQ (reference sequence). CDR3 in DNA: TGTGCCAGCAGCTTAGGGGACTCCTTAGCCTACGAGCAGTACTTC. Amino acids: CASSLGDSLAYEQYF.

The chain carries TRBV6-5 and TRBJ1-2; tentatively, D is TRBD1 (5 bases). V was shortened by 0 bases and J by 0 bases, with 17 bases between the two germline ends. CDR1 is MNHEY, CDR2 SVGAGI, per germline. The CDR3 is 18 residues long. The CDR3 sequence: CASSYSEAGGPANYGYTF. The CDR3, as DNA: TGTGCCAGCAGTTACTCGGAGGCGGGGGGACCCGCTAACTATGGCTACACCTTC.

This clonotype was recorded at least ten times. The chain employs TRBV12-3 or TRBV12-4 and TRBJ2-3; a possible D gene is TRBD2 (5 bases). CDR3 length equals 14 residues. V lost 2 bases to trimming and J lost 8 bases, with 14 bases between them. As DNA, the CDR3 is TGTGCCAGCAGTTTAAGTTCCCGGGAAGGTACGCAGTATTTT. Protein sequence: CASSLSSREGTQYF.

Many counts were recorded for this clonotype. The chain employs TRBV20-1 and TRBJ1-1; 8 nucleotides agree with TRBD1. The CDR3 consists of 12 residues. The V gene's germline CDR1 is DFQATT and CDR2 SNEGSKA (reference sequence). This chain's CDR3 is CRAAGQGARAFF. CDR3 DNA sequence: TGCAGAGCTGCCGGGCAGGGGGCGCGGGCTTTCTTT.

This clonotype was detected ten times or more. V gene TRBV11-2 combines with J gene TRBJ2-3, with D possibly TRBD2 on 5 matching bases. Germline loops: CDR1 SGHAT, CDR2 FQNNGV. This CDR3 is 18 amino acids long. Trimming removed 1 base at V and 1 base at J, with 18 bases between. The CDR3: CASSLGGKVVHGTDTQYF. The CDR3 DNA is TGTGCCAGCAGCTTAGGAGGGAAGGTTGTACACGGCACAGATACGCAGTATTTT.

This clonotype was seen repeatedly, ten times or more. V is TRBV7-9 and J is TRBJ2-2; D gene unclear. This CDR3 region has 16 residues. V shed 6 bases and J shed 3 bases, with 17 bases lying between them. The V gene's germline CDR1 is SEHNR and CDR2 FQNEAQ (reference sequence). The CDR3 region has the DNA TGTGCCAGCAGTTCACGCGTTCGGAAGCACACCGGGGAGCTGTTTTTT. As protein: CASSSRVRKHTGELFF.

Concerning this clonotype itself: A much larger clone is a single base away; this may be a read error. The conserved final phenylalanine or tryptophan is absent from the CDR3, which likely points to a read error. The rearrangement links TRBV7-2 to TRBJ1-2; TRBD1 matches 8 bases. J gave up 3 bases and V 4 bases, and 4 bases lay outside the gene matches. The CDR3 spans 14 residues. CDR1 and CDR2 (germline): SGHTA, FQGNSA. DNA for the CDR3: TGTGCCAGCAGCTCCAGGGGGCGCGACTATGGCTACACCTCC. It encodes CASSSRGRDYGYTS.

This clonotype came up many times. The rearrangement links TRBV7-8 to TRBJ2-2; 12 bases match TRBD1. The CDR3 totals 16 residues. Looked up from germline, CDR1 is SGHVS and CDR2 is FQNEAQ. Unmatched junction bases numbered 6, after V lost 3 bases and J lost 7 bases. CDR3 protein: CASSLSGTGGLGELFF. In DNA form, the CDR3 reads TGTGCCAGCAGCTTGTCCGGGACAGGGGGCCTCGGGGAGCTGTTTTTT.

The chain joins TRBV30 to TRBJ2-7, with D unresolved. This CDR3 region has 11 residues. Per germline, CDR1 GTSNPN and CDR2 SVGIG (reference sequence). V lost 3 bases and J 7 bases, leaving 10 bases between the germline ends. The CDR3 protein is CAWSAAREQYF. The CDR3 coding sequence is TGTGCCTGGAGCGCAGCGCGAGAGCAGTACTTC. Complete variable domain (other parts from reference TRBV30 and TRBJ2-7): SQTIHQWPATLVQPVGSPLSLECTVEGTSNPNLYWYRQAAGRGLQLLFYSVGIGQISSEVPQNLSASRPQDRQFILSSKKLLLSDSGFYLCAWSAAREQYFGPGTRLTVT.

Many counts were recorded for this clonotype. V is TRBV9 and J is TRBJ2-7; TRBD1 matches 8 bases. Trimming took 0 bases from V and 2 from J; bases not matched to a gene: 4. The germline V gene encodes CDR1 SGDLS and CDR2 YYNGEE. This CDR3 is 15 amino acids long. CDR3 region: CASSVASGGAYEQYF. CDR3 DNA sequence: TGTGCCAGCAGCGTAGCTTCAGGGGGCGCCTACGAGCAGTACTTC.